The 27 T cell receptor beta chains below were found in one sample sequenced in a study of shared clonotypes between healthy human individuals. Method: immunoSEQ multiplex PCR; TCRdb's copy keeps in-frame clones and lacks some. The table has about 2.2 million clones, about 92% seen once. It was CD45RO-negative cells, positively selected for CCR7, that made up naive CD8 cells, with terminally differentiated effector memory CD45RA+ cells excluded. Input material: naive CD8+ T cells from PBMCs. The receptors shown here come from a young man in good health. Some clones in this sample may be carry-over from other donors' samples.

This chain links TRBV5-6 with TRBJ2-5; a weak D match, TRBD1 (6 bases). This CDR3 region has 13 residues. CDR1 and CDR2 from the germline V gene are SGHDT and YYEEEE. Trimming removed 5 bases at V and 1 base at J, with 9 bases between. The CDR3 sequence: CASRLDSQETQYF. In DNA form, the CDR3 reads TGTGCCAGCAGACTGGACAGCCAAGAGACCCAGTACTTC.

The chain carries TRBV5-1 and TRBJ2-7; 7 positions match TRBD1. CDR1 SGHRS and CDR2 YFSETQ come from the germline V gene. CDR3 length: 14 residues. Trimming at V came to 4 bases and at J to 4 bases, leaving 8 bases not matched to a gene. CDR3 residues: CASSPWTGGYEQYF. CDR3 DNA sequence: TGCGCCAGCAGCCCCTGGACAGGAGGTTACGAGCAGTACTTC.

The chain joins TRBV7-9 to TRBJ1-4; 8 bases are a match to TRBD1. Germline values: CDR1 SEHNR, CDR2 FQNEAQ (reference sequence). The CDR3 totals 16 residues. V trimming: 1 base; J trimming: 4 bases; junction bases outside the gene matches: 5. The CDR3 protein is CASSLVGGQVNEKLFF. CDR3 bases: TGTGCCAGCAGCTTAGTCGGGGGACAGGTTAATGAAAAACTGTTTTTT.

The CDR3 nucleotides are TGTGCCAGCAGTCCACAGGGAATCCGTGAAGCTTTCTTT. Translated: CASSPQGIREAFF. The chain combines TRBV27 with TRBJ1-1; perhaps TRBD1 as D (6 bases). The CDR3 consists of 13 residues. The ends were cut back, 5 bases at V and 7 bases at J, with 14 bases in the middle. In germline, CDR1 is MNHEY, CDR2 SMNVEV (reference sequence).

The CDR3 here is CASSQESAQGGLDEQYF. CDR3 DNA: TGCGCCAGCAGCCAAGAGTCTGCGCAGGGGGGTTTAGACGAGCAGTACTTC. This chain joins TRBV4-3 and TRBJ2-7; D might be TRBD1 (7 bases). In germline, CDR1 is LGHNA, CDR2 YSLEER. This CDR3 spans 17 amino acids. V was shortened by 0 bases and J by 5 bases, with 20 bases between the two germline ends.

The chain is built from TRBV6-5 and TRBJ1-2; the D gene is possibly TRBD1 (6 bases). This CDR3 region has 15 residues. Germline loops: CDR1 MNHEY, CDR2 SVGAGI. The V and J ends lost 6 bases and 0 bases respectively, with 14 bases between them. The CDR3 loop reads CASRKMGQANYGYTF. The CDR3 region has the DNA TGTGCCAGCAGGAAAATGGGACAAGCTAACTATGGCTACACCTTC.

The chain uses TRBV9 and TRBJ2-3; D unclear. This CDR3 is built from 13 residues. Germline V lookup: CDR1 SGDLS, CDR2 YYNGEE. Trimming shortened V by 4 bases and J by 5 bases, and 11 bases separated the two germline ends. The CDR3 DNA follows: TGTGCCAGCAGCTCCCCCCGACTAGATACGCAGTATTTT. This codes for CASSSPRLDTQYF.

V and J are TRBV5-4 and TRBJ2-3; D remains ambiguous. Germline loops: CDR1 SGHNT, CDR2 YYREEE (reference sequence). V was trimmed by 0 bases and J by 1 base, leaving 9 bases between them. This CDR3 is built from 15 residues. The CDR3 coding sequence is TGTGCCAGCAGCTTGGATCTTCAGGGCACAGATACGCAGTATTTT. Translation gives CASSLDLQGTDTQYF.

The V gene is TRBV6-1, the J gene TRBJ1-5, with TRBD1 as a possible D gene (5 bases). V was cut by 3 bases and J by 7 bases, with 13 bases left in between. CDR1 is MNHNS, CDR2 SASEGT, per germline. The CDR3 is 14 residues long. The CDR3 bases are TGTGCCAGCAGTGAGGGACGGTTCATCCAGCCCCAGCATTTT. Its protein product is CASSEGRFIQPQHF.

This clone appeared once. CDR3 loop: CAISESQGTALLAKNIQYF. Here the CDR3 DNA reads TGTGCCATCAGTGAGTCCCAGGGTACTGCCCTTTTAGCCAAAAACATTCAGTACTTC. The rearrangement uses TRBV10-3 and TRBJ2-4, with TRBD1 as a possible D gene (5 bases). Looked up from germline, CDR1 is ENHRY and CDR2 is SYGVKD. Trimming cost V 0 bases and J 0 bases, with 18 bases left between them. This CDR3 is 19 amino acids long.

The CDR3 here is CASSLSYNSGNTIYF. DNA of the CDR3: TGTGCCAGCAGTTTATCATATAACTCTGGAAACACCATATATTTT. The chain employs TRBV27 and TRBJ1-3; no clear D gene. This CDR3 contains 15 residues. The V and J ends lost 0 bases and 0 bases respectively, with 6 bases between them. Germline CDR1 is MNHEY and CDR2 is SMNVEV (reference sequence).

The CDR3 is CASSLADFRLAKNIQYF. The CDR3 DNA reads as TGCGCCAGCAGCTTGGCCGATTTCAGATTAGCCAAAAACATTCAGTACTTC. The V gene is TRBV5-1, the J gene TRBJ2-4; D is undetermined. The CDR3 is 17 residues long. Trimming removed 0 bases at V and 0 bases at J, with 13 bases between. The germline V gene has CDR1 SGHRS and CDR2 YFSETQ.

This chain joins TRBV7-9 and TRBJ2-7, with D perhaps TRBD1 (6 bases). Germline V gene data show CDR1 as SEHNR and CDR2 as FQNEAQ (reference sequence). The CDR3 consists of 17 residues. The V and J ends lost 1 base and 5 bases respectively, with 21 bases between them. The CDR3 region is CASSLGGPEQGGHEQYF. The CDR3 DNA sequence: TGTGCCAGCAGCTTAGGGGGGCCGGAACAGGGCGGACACGAGCAGTACTTC. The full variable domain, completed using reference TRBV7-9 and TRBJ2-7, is DTGVSQNPRHKITKRGQNVTFRCDPISEHNRLYWYRQTLGQGPEFLTYFQNEAQLEKSRLLSDRFSAERPKGSFSTLEIQRTEQGDSAMYLCASSLGGPEQGGHEQYFGPGTRLTVT.

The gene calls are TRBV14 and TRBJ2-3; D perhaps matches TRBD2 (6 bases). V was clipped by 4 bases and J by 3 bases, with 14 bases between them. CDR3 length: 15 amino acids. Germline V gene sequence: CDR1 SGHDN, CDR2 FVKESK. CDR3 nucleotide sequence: TGTGCCAGCAGCCCTACTCTGGGGAGGACAGATACGCAGTATTTT. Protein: CASSPTLGRTDTQYF.

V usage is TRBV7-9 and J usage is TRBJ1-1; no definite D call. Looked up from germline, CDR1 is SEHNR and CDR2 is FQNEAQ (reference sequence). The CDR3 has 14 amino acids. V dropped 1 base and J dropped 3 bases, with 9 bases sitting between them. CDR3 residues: CASSLGIRYTEAFF. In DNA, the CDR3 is TGTGCCAGCAGCTTAGGGATCCGGTACACTGAAGCTTTCTTT.

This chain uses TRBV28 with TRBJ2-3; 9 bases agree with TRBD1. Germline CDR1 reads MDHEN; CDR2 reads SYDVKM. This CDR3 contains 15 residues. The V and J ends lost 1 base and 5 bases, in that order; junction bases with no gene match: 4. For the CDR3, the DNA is TGTGCCAGCAGTTTATTGGACAGGGGCCGAGATACGCAGTATTTT. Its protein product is CASSLLDRGRDTQYF.

This chain's CDR3 is CASSYGTVGSGNTIYF. The CDR3 DNA is TGTGCCAGCAGCTACGGGACAGTGGGCTCTGGAAACACCATATATTTT. This chain joins TRBV7-9 and TRBJ1-3; 7 bases map to TRBD1. Germline V gene sequence: CDR1 SEHNR, CDR2 FQNEAQ (reference sequence). V lost 4 bases, J lost 0 bases, and 6 bases stayed unmatched. The CDR3 extends over 16 amino acids. Together with reference TRBV7-9 and TRBJ1-3, the CDR3 gives the full variable domain: DTGVSQNPRHKITKRGQNVTFRCDPISEHNRLYWYRQTLGQGPEFLTYFQNEAQLEKSRLLSDRFSAERPKGSFSTLEIQRTEQGDSAMYLCASSYGTVGSGNTIYFGEGSWLTVV.

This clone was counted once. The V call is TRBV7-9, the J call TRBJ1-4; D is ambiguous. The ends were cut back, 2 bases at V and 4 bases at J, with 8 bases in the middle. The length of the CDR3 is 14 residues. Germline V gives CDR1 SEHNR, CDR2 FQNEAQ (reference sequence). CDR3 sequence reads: CASSLFESNEKLFF. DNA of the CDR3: TGTGCCAGCAGCTTATTTGAGAGTAATGAAAAACTGTTTTTT.

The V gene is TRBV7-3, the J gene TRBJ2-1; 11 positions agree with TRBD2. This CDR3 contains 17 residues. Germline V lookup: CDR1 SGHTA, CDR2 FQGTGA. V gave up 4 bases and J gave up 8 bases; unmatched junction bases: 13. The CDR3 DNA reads TGTGCCAGCAGCTCGCCGATTCTAGCGGGAGGTGACCATGAGCAGTTCTTC. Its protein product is CASSSPILAGGDHEQFF.

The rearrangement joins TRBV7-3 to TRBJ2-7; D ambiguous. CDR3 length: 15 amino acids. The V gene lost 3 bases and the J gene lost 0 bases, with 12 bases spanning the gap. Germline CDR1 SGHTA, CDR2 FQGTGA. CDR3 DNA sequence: TGTGCCAGCAGCTTTGGGGTAGGCGGCTCCTACGAGCAGTACTTC. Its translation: CASSFGVGGSYEQYF.

CDR3 amino acids: CASSYSGGGYEQYF. The CDR3 DNA reads as TGTGCCAGCAGTTACTCGGGAGGGGGCTACGAGCAGTACTTC. This sequence joins TRBV6-6 and TRBJ2-7, with D tentatively TRBD2 (7 bases). V was pared by 0 bases and J by 3 bases, with 9 bases between. Germline values: CDR1 MNHNY, CDR2 SVGAGI (reference sequence). CDR3 size: 14 residues.

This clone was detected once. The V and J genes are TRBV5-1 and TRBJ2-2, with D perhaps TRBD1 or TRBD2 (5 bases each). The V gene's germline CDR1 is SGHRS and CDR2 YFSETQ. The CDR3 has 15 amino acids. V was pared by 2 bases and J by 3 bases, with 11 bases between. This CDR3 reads CASSFSQGDTGELFF. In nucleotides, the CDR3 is TGCGCCAGCAGCTTCTCCCAGGGAGACACCGGGGAGCTGTTTTTT.

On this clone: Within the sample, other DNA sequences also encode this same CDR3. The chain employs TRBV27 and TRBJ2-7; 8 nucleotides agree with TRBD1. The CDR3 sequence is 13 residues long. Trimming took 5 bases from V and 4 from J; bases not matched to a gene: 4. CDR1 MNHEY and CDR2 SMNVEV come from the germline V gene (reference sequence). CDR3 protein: CASSRTGTYEQYF. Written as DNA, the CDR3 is TGTGCCAGCAGTAGGACAGGGACATACGAGCAGTACTTC.

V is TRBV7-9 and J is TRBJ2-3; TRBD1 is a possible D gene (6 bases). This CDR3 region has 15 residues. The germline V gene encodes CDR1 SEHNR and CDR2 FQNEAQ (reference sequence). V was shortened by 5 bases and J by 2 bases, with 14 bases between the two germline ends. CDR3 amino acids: CASSARQDPTDTQYF. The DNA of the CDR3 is TGTGCCAGCAGCGCTCGACAGGACCCCACAGATACGCAGTATTTT.

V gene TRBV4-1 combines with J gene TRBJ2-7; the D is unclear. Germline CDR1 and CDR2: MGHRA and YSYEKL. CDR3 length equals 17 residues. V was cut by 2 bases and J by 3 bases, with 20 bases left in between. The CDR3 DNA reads TGCGCCAGCAGCCAATATGGTTTAGGCTCATTTGTCTACGAGCAGTACTTC. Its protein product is CASSQYGLGSFVYEQYF.

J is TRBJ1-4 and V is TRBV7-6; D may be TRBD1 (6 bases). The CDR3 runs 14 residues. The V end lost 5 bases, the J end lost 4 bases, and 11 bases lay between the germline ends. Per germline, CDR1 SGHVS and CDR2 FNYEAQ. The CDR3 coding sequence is TGTGCCAGCAGCCCCGACAGGAGTAATGAAAAACTGTTTTTT. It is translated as CASSPDRSNEKLFF.

The chain's CDR3 is CASTMRYSSYNEQFF. For the CDR3, the DNA is TGTGCCAGTACAATGCGGTATAGCTCCTACAATGAGCAGTTCTTC. This sequence joins TRBV19 and TRBJ2-1; D not resolved. Germline-derived CDR1 and CDR2 are LNHDA and SQIVND (reference sequence). Trimming removed 7 bases from V and 0 bases from J, with 13 bases in between. The CDR3 has 15 residues.